This record concerns one TCR beta chain sequence. Its antigen is not identified. Sequencing used immunoSEQ multiplex PCR; TCRdb keeps in-frame clones, though not all of them. This table has about 60,000 clones, about 80% appearing once. The data derive from a study of T cell responses to AZD1222 COVID-19 vaccine. Study outcomes and limitations: With dominance at 160-218 and 743-854, vaccine-associated CD4 TCRs spanned spike. Elevations in Spike-specific TCR breadth and depth followed administration of two AZD1222 doses. Sampling captured repertoires only after the peak T cell response. The number of AZD1222 recipients seropositive at baseline was only 5 to 7.

Sequenced here: peripheral blood, sampled 28 days after the second AZD1222 dose. This receptor was identified in an adult who received the AZD1222 COVID-19 vaccine.

CDR3 coding DNA: TGTGCCAGCAGCCAGACAGGGGGCGGCTATGAGCAGTTCTTC. Its protein is CASSQTGGGYEQFF. The chain couples TRBV6-5 to TRBJ2-1; 10 nucleotides agree with TRBD1. Germline lookup yields CDR1 MNHEY and CDR2 SVGAGI. The junction had 7 bases not matched to a gene; V was cut back by 6 bases and J by 8 bases. The CDR3 sequence is 14 residues long.